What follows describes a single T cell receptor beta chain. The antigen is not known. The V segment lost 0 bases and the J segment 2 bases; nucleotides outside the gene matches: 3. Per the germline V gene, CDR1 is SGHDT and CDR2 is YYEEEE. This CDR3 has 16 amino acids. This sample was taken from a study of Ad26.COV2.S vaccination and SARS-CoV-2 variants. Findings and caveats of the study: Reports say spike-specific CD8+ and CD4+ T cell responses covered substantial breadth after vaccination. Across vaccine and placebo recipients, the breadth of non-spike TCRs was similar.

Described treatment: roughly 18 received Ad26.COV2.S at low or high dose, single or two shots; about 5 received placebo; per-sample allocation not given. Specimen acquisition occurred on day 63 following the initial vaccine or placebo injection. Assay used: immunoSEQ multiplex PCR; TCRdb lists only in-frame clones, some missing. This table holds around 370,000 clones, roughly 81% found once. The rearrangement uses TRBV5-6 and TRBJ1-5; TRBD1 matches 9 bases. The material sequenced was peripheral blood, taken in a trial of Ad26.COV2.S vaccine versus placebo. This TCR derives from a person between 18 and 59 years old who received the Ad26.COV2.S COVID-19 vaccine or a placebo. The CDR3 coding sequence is TGTGCCAGCAGCTTGGGCTGGACAGGGGGCAATCAGCCCCAGCATTTT. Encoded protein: CASSLGWTGGNQPQHF.